A selection of T cell receptor beta chains follows, all from one sample in a study of shared clonotypes between healthy human individuals. The repertoire was sequenced with immunoSEQ multiplex PCR; TCRdb's copy has only in-frame clones and lacks some. The data show about 2,100,000 clones, around 93% seen once. Input material: naive CD8+ T cells from PBMCs. These receptors came from a man aged 18 to 35 in good health. Some clones in this sample may be carry-over from other donors' samples. Each CDR3 is given with its conserved first and last residue. A D gene is named only where the DNA matches it firmly. Clone size is not always given. Where it is, it says once, few, many or a class for expanded clones.

v_call	d_call	j_call	cdr3_length	clone_size	cdr3_aa	cdr3_nt
TRBV6-6	TRBD2	TRBJ2-3	16	-	CASKGREGHRTDTQYF	TGTGCCAGCAAAGGGCGGGAGGGCCATAGGACAGATACGCAGTATTTT
TRBV12-5	-	TRBJ2-1	14	-	CASGLGGRNNEQFF	TGTGCTAGTGGTTTAGGGGGGAGGAACAATGAGCAGTTCTTC
TRBV29-1	TRBD1	TRBJ2-7	16	-	CSACFGTADAAYEQYF	TGCAGCGCCTGTTTTGGGACAGCGGATGCCGCCTACGAGCAGTACTTC
TRBV14	TRBD2	TRBJ2-1	16	-	CASSANRGRAANEQFF	TGTGCCAGCAGCGCAAATCGCGGGAGGGCCGCCAATGAGCAGTTCTTC
TRBV6-5	-	TRBJ1-1	13	-	CASSQTLNTEAFF	TGTGCCAGCAGCCAGACTTTAAACACTGAAGCTTTCTTT
TRBV27	TRBD2	TRBJ2-7	15	-	CASAEGVGGIYEQYF	TGTGCCAGCGCTGAGGGTGTCGGGGGGATCTACGAGCAGTACTTC
TRBV28	TRBD2	TRBJ2-7	16	-	CASSPTSSGRHYEQYF	TGTGCCAGCAGTCCCACATCTAGCGGGAGGCACTACGAGCAGTACTTC
TRBV4-3	-	TRBJ2-5	15	-	CASSQDEGQVETQYF	TGCGCCAGCAGCCAAGATGAGGGGCAGGTGGAGACCCAGTACTTC
TRBV27	-	TRBJ1-5	18	-	CASSLSRQSYGANQPQHF	TGTGCCAGCAGTTTATCGAGACAGTCTTACGGGGCCAATCAGCCCCAGCATTTT
TRBV27	-	TRBJ2-3	15	-	CASSLLGTGTDTQYF	TGTGCCAGCAGTTTGTTAGGGACTGGGACAGATACGCAGTATTTT
TRBV7-9	TRBD2	TRBJ2-3	16	-	CASSYGTSGGTDTQYF	TGTGCCAGCAGCTACGGGACTAGCGGCGGCACAGATACGCAGTATTTT
TRBV30	-	TRBJ2-7	11	-	CAYRTVYEQYF	TGTGCCTACCGGACGGTCTACGAGCAGTACTTC
TRBV27	-	TRBJ1-1	14	-	CASSFQGLNTEAFF	TGTGCCAGCAGTTTTCAGGGACTGAACACTGAAGCTTTCTTT
TRBV9	TRBD2	TRBJ2-1	15	-	CASSAPGTRKGEQFF	TGTGCCAGCAGCGCCCCCGGGACTAGGAAGGGTGAGCAGTTCTTC
TRBV28	-	TRBJ1-1	14	-	CASRVQGGSTEAFF	TGTGCCAGCAGGGTACAGGGAGGGAGCACTGAAGCTTTCTTT
TRBV4-1	-	TRBJ2-7	15	-	CASSQVNLANYEQYF	TGCGCCAGCAGCCAAGTAAATCTAGCTAACTACGAGCAGTACTTC
TRBV27	-	TRBJ2-1	16	-	CASSPWGSRSYNEQFF	TGTGCCAGCAGCCCTTGGGGGTCGCGGTCCTACAATGAGCAGTTCTTC
TRBV5-1	TRBD1	TRBJ1-1	12	-	CASSGAGGEAFF	TGCGCCAGCAGCGGGGCAGGGGGTGAAGCTTTCTTT
TRBV9	TRBD2	TRBJ2-1	17	once	CASSPRGTSGTYNEQFF	TGTGCCAGCAGCCCACGAGGGACTAGCGGGACCTACAATGAGCAGTTCTTC
TRBV9	TRBD2	TRBJ2-2	20	-	CASSVVPIAGGYSYTGELFF	TGTGCCAGCAGCGTAGTGCCCATAGCGGGAGGTTACTCTTACACCGGGGAGCTGTTTTTT
TRBV28	-	TRBJ1-5	18	-	CASSPKLRGLYSNQPQHF	TGTGCCAGCAGCCCTAAACTACGGGGTCTGTATAGCAATCAGCCCCAGCATTTT
TRBV7-9	TRBD2	TRBJ2-1	15	-	CASELAGGPYNEQFF	TGTGCCAGTGAGCTAGCGGGAGGGCCCTACAATGAGCAGTTCTTC
TRBV21-1	-	TRBJ1-5	15	-	CASSKEGNGNQPQHF	TGTGCCAGCAGCAAAGAGGGAAACGGCAATCAGCCCCAGCATTTT
TRBV29-1	TRBD2	TRBJ2-1	15	-	CSVEVALAGYNEQFF	TGCAGCGTTGAAGTTGCCCTAGCGGGTTACAATGAGCAGTTCTTC
TRBV9	TRBD2	TRBJ2-1	13	-	CASSVSSGSEQFF	TGTGCCAGCAGCGTATCTAGCGGTAGTGAGCAGTTCTTC
TRBV13	TRBD2	TRBJ2-7	15	-	CASSGGTSGRYEQYF	TGTGCCAGCAGCGGGGGGACTAGCGGAAGATACGAGCAGTACTTC
TRBV28	TRBD2	TRBJ2-2	13	-	CASKLAGSGELFF	TGTGCCAGCAAACTAGCGGGTTCCGGGGAGCTGTTTTTT
TRBV7-3	-	TRBJ2-3	16	-	CASSLGWGQPTDTQYF	TGTGCCAGCAGCTTAGGATGGGGCCAACCCACAGATACGCAGTATTTT
TRBV4-1	-	TRBJ2-1	13	-	CASSPTGWNEQFF	TGCGCCAGCAGCCCCACCGGCTGGAATGAGCAGTTCTTC
TRBV4-1	-	TRBJ2-3	18	-	CASSQDKGGGQFTDTQYF	TGCGCCAGCAGCCAAGACAAAGGGGGGGGACAATTCACAGATACGCAGTATTTT
TRBV11-1	-	TRBJ2-1	15	-	CASSLPRGAYNEQFF	TGTGCCAGCAGCTTACCCAGGGGGGCCTACAATGAGCAGTTCTTC
TRBV7-6	-	TRBJ2-5	13	-	CASSLEIGETQYF	TGTGCCAGCAGCTTAGAAATAGGGGAGACCCAGTACTTC
TRBV18	-	TRBJ1-3	14	once	CASSPPVIGNTIYF	TGTGCCAGCTCACCACCGGTTATCGGAAACACCATATATTTT
TRBV6-4	-	TRBJ2-4	18	-	CASKLRSGMNLAKNIQYF	TGTGCCAGCAAGCTTCGGTCAGGGATGAATTTAGCCAAAAACATTCAGTACTTC
TRBV11-2	-	TRBJ1-4	16	-	CASSTWTRRINEKLFF	TGTGCCAGCAGCACTTGGACCAGGCGGATTAATGAAAAACTGTTTTTT
TRBV7-9	-	TRBJ2-1	14	-	CASSPYSRFGEQFF	TGTGCCAGCAGCCCCTACTCTAGGTTCGGTGAGCAGTTCTTC
TRBV19	-	TRBJ1-1	14	few	CASSIDQMGLEAFF	TGTGCCAGTAGTATAGATCAGATGGGATTGGAAGCTTTCTTT
TRBV27	-	TRBJ1-1	16	-	CASSLGPGVGGTEAFF	TGTGCCAGCAGTTTAGGACCAGGGGTCGGAGGCACTGAAGCTTTCTTT
TRBV27	-	TRBJ2-7	16	once	CASSFSTGHPFIEQYF	TGTGCCAGCAGTTTTTCGACAGGACATCCCTTCATCGAGCAGTACTTC
TRBV30	-	TRBJ2-3	15	-	CAWSWQGERTDTQYF	TGTGCCTGGAGTTGGCAGGGTGAGAGGACAGATACGCAGTATTTT
TRBV7-3	-	TRBJ2-1	17	-	CASSLTTIAEPYNEQFF	TGTGCCAGCAGCTTAACCACAATAGCGGAGCCCTACAATGAGCAGTTCTTC
TRBV11-2	TRBD1	TRBJ2-5	15	-	CASSGQNRGPETQYF	TGTGCCAGCAGCGGACAGAACAGGGGTCCAGAGACCCAGTACTTC
TRBV27	TRBD1	TRBJ1-4	14	-	CASKPQGANEKLFF	TGTGCCAGCAAGCCGCAGGGGGCTAATGAAAAACTGTTTTTT
TRBV18	-	TRBJ2-7	12	-	CASSPIPGEQYF	TGTGCCAGCTCACCAATACCCGGCGAGCAGTACTTC
TRBV27	-	TRBJ1-2	14	-	CASSLNPDFYGYTF	TGTGCCAGCAGTTTAAATCCCGATTTCTATGGCTACACCTTC